This entry describes one TCR beta chain. Its antigen is not known. The sample belongs to a study of graft-versus-host responses after intestinal transplantation. About the research overall: Anti-thymocyte globulin induction preceded three to four years of tacrolimus and steroid maintenance in all recipients. The study, taken as a whole, reports: Clonal ratios of graft-versus-host to host-versus-graft in allografts were high for patients exhibiting graft-donor T cell macrochimerism.

Germline assignment: CDR1 SQVTM and CDR2 ANQGSEA. Trimming took 6 bases from V and 10 from J, leaving 19 bases between them. The length of the CDR3 is 13 residues. This table comes from immunoSEQ multiplex PCR, and its TCRdb copy is limited to in-frame clones, with some not included. The sample has roughly 40,000 clones; roughly nine tenths are singletons. Sequencing used PBMCs, obtained less than 280 days after transplant. The receptor was derived from a human patient who received an intestinal transplant, so some T cells may come from the graft donor. V usage is TRBV29-1 and J usage is TRBJ2-1; possibly TRBD1 or TRBD2 for D (6 bases each). The CDR3 loop reads CSVRGGSNVEQFF. Here the CDR3 DNA reads TGCAGCGTCCGAGGGGGGTCGAATGTAGAGCAGTTCTTC.